The 18 T cell receptor beta chains in this list originate from one sample, sequenced in a study of vaccination and CD4 T cells after COVID-19. The Oncomine TCR Beta short-read assay sequenced DNA from cultured CD4+ T cells. In TCRdb, the PCR reads were re-called with MiXCR into one record per CDR3 protein. Counted here are about 22,000 distinct CDR3 sequences, under 40% occurring once; the ten biggest clones make up around 8.2%. Their specific antigens are unknown. The sample's time point: late sampling 161 to 241 days after vaccination in a few convalescent patients. Treatment defined: roughly nine-day PBMC culture with coronavirus spike peptide pools or control peptides (ViraFEST assay). The material sequenced was CD4+ T cells from blood, cultured in vitro, taken about 7 months after SARS-CoV-2 vaccination. Receptors originate from a human donor who had recovered from COVID-19.

V and J are TRBV20-1 and TRBJ1-1; 7 nucleotides line up with TRBD1. V gave up 6 bases and J gave up 2 bases; unmatched junction bases: 6. The germline V gene encodes CDR1 DFQATT and CDR2 SNEGSKA (reference sequence). This CDR3 region has 13 residues. The CDR3 nucleotides are TGCAGTGCGAGGGACAGCTTAAACACTGAAGCTTTCTTT. It translates to CSARDSLNTEAFF.

This chain uses TRBV6-4 with TRBJ2-1, with D tentatively TRBD1 (6 bases). The V end lost 2 bases, the J end lost 5 bases, and 10 bases lay between the germline ends. CDR3 length equals 14 residues. Germline-derived CDR1 and CDR2 are MRHNA and SNTAGT. This CDR3 is CASSDPTGNNEQFF. DNA for the CDR3: TGTGCCAGCAGTGACCCGACAGGAAACAATGAGCAGTTCTTC.

This clonotype ranks as medium-sized (0.01 to 0.1%). V is TRBV20-1 and J is TRBJ1-2, with D tentatively TRBD1 (6 bases). Per the germline V gene, CDR1 is DFQATT and CDR2 is SNEGSKA (reference sequence). The CDR3 spans 14 residues. V lost 1 base and J lost 3, with 12 bases in between. CDR3 bases: TGCAGTGCTAGAGTGGGATCAGGGGACTATGGCTACACCTTC. This translates into CSARVGSGDYGYTF.

This clonotype was observed a handful of times. This chain joins TRBV7-8 and TRBJ2-1; D is undetermined. The germline CDR1 and CDR2 sequences are SGHVS and FQNEAQ. The V end was cut by 5 bases, the J end by 0 bases, with 11 bases between. CDR3 length equals 15 residues. CDR3 loop: CASSQDGSSYNEQFF. CDR3 nucleotide sequence: TGTGCCAGCAGCCAGGACGGCAGCTCCTACAATGAGCAGTTCTTC. Full variable domain (outside the CDR3, taken from reference TRBV7-8 and TRBJ2-1): GAGVSQSPRYKVAKRGQDVALRCDPISGHVSLFWYQQALGQGPEFLTYFQNEAQLDKSGLPSDRFFAERPEGSVSTLKIQRTQQEDSAVYLCASSQDGSSYNEQFFGPGTRLTVL.

The chain links TRBV20-1 to TRBJ1-5, with TRBD1 identical over 9 bases. The CDR3 loop spans 13 amino acids. Germline trimming cut 3 bases from V and 7 bases from J; bases unmatched to any gene: 4. Germline loops: CDR1 DFQATT, CDR2 SNEGSKA (reference sequence). The CDR3 DNA follows: TGCAGTGCTAGGGGACAGGGACAACAGCCCCAGCATTTT. This encodes CSARGQGQQPQHF.

In this sample, this clonotype turned up a few times. The chain's CDR3 is CASSYGRDQETQYF. The CDR3 region has the DNA TGTGCCAGCAGTTACGGCAGGGATCAAGAGACCCAGTACTTC. This chain connects TRBV6-5 to TRBJ2-5; perhaps TRBD1 as D (5 bases). Germline V gene data show CDR1 as MNHEY and CDR2 as SVGAGI. The V gene lost 2 bases and the J gene lost 2 bases, with 9 bases spanning the gap. This CDR3 region has 14 residues.

This rearrangement joins TRBV4-1 to TRBJ1-6; weak D call: TRBD1 (5 bases). The CDR3 spans 16 residues. V was clipped by 1 base and J by 10 bases, with 17 bases between them. In germline, CDR1 is MGHRA, CDR2 YSYEKL. The CDR3 protein is CASSQGGQGGLSPLHF. The CDR3 DNA is TGCGCCAGCAGCCAAGGGGGTCAGGGAGGACTCTCACCCCTCCACTTT.

The sample holds a few counts of this clonotype. The V and J genes are TRBV27 and TRBJ2-7; D possibly uses TRBD1 or TRBD2 (6 bases each). Trimming shortened V by 6 bases and J by 2 bases, and 17 bases separated the two germline ends. Per the germline V gene, CDR1 is MNHEY and CDR2 is SMNVEV (reference sequence). This CDR3 region has 15 residues. CDR3 bases: TGTGCCAGCAGGAGCTTACAGGGAGGTGCCTACGAGCAGTACTTC. Translating gives CASRSLQGGAYEQYF.

The gene calls are TRBV20-1 and TRBJ2-3, with D perhaps TRBD1 (5 bases). CDR1 is DFQATT and CDR2 is SNEGSKA in the germline V gene (reference sequence). CDR3 size: 17 residues. V gave up 2 bases and J gave up 2 bases, with 20 bases separating them. The CDR3 is CSARRGGGGPTTDTQYF. The CDR3 region has the DNA TGCAGTGCTAGAAGGGGCGGTGGCGGACCTACCACAGATACGCAGTATTTT.

The table lists this clonotype with a few counts. V is TRBV7-8 and J is TRBJ2-5; D is unclear. The germline CDR1 and CDR2 sequences are SGHVS and FQNEAQ. The CDR3 totals 13 residues. Trimming took 3 bases from V and 5 from J, leaving 10 bases between them. CDR3 in amino acids: CASSLKRGETQYF. For the CDR3, the DNA is TGTGCCAGCAGCTTGAAGAGAGGCGAGACCCAGTACTTC.

The chain has TRBV7-2 and TRBJ1-2; D is ambiguous. CDR1 SGHTA and CDR2 FQGNSA come from the germline V gene. The CDR3 totals 13 residues. Deletions cut 1 base from V and 4 bases from J, with 7 bases between. This chain's CDR3 is CASSLVDGYGYTF. The DNA for the CDR3 is TGTGCCAGCAGCTTAGTCGACGGCTATGGCTACACCTTC.

This rearrangement joins TRBV19 to TRBJ2-5; the match to TRBD2 covers 13 bases. Germline V CDR1 and CDR2: LNHDA, SQIVND (reference sequence). The CDR3 is made up of 16 amino acids. V gave up 9 bases and J gave up 2 bases; unmatched junction bases: 9. The CDR3 DNA is TGTGCCAGCCGGACTAGCGGGAGAGTTGGGCAAGAGACCCAGTACTTC. Translating gives CASRTSGRVGQETQYF.

The rearrangement joins TRBV11-2 to TRBJ2-7, with 9 bases fitting TRBD2. The V segment lost 4 bases and the J segment 7 bases; nucleotides outside the gene matches: 5. The CDR3 covers 13 residues. Per germline, CDR1 SGHAT and CDR2 FQNNGV. The CDR3 DNA sequence: TGTGCCAGCAGCTCGGGACTAGCTAGGGAGCAGTACTTC. Protein sequence: CASSSGLAREQYF.

The rearrangement uses TRBV28 and TRBJ2-7; D unresolved. V lost 2 bases and J 2 bases, leaving 10 bases between the germline ends. The CDR3 has 14 residues. Per the germline V gene, CDR1 is MDHEN and CDR2 is SYDVKM. The CDR3 sequence is CASSLRAETYEQYF. In DNA, the CDR3 is TGTGCCAGCAGTTTAAGGGCCGAGACCTACGAGCAGTACTTC.

The rearrangement links TRBV6-1 to TRBJ2-7; TRBD2 matches 8 bases. With V trimmed by 3 bases and J by 2 bases, 6 bases remained unmatched. The CDR3 is 15 residues long. CDR1 is MNHNS, CDR2 SASEGT, per germline. CDR3: CASSDGSGEAYEQYF. CDR3 coding DNA: TGTGCCAGCAGTGACGGTAGCGGGGAGGCCTACGAGCAGTACTTC.

The chain combines TRBV7-9 with TRBJ2-3; 8 positions agree with TRBD1. V lost 4 bases, J lost 0 bases, and 3 bases stayed unmatched. Germline lookup yields CDR1 SEHNR and CDR2 FQNEAQ (reference sequence). CDR3 length: 15 amino acids. CDR3 coding DNA: TGTGCCAGCAGCTCCGGACAGGGTAGCACAGATACGCAGTATTTT. Encoded protein: CASSSGQGSTDTQYF.

This clonotype appeared a few times. The chain links TRBV7-2 to TRBJ2-3, with TRBD2 identical over 13 bases. V trimming: 5 bases; J trimming: 6 bases; junction bases outside the gene matches: 8. The CDR3 contains 16 residues. The germline CDR1 and CDR2 sequences are SGHTA and FQGNSA. The DNA of the CDR3 is TGTGCCAGCAGCCCCCGGACTAGCGGGAGTAGGGATACGCAGTATTTT. Protein: CASSPRTSGSRDTQYF.

The chain carries TRBV5-1 and TRBJ2-1, with D perhaps matching TRBD2 (6 bases). The germline V gene encodes CDR1 SGHRS and CDR2 YFSETQ. V was shortened by 0 bases and J by 7 bases, with 14 bases between the two germline ends. The CDR3 is 15 residues long. CDR3 sequence: CASSLEVAVRNEQFF. In DNA, the CDR3 is TGCGCCAGCAGCTTGGAGGTAGCGGTCCGTAATGAGCAGTTCTTC.